Below are 18 T cell receptor beta chains sequenced from a single sample in a study of blood T cell repertoires in COVID-19. Some clones are missing from TCRdb's copy, which holds only in-frame ones; the method was immunoSEQ multiplex PCR. Among roughly 350,000 clones listed, 80% to 90% were seen once. The sequencing sample was made of peripheral blood. The receptor source for this set is a woman aged 25 to 39 with COVID-19, enrolled during active disease.

The rearrangement uses TRBV7-9 and TRBJ2-3; possibly TRBD2 for D (7 bases). Germline loops: CDR1 SEHNR, CDR2 FQNEAQ (reference sequence). The length of the CDR3 is 19 residues. Trimming left V 5 bases short and J 4 bases short, with 28 bases between. CDR3 DNA: TGTGCCAGCAGCCCATACCCGACCGTTACAGGGAGGGTCGCAGATACGCAGTATTTT. It is translated as CASSPYPTVTGRVADTQYF.

J is TRBJ2-7 and V is TRBV5-1, with TRBD1 matching over 8 bases. The V segment lost 4 bases and the J segment 3 bases; nucleotides outside the gene matches: 12. The CDR3 sequence is 16 residues long. Germline V gene sequence: CDR1 SGHRS, CDR2 YFSETQ. CDR3 region: CASSPQGGQGYYEQYF. CDR3 DNA sequence: TGCGCCAGCAGCCCGCAAGGCGGACAGGGTTACTACGAGCAGTACTTC.

The chain uses TRBV20-1 and TRBJ2-2; TRBD2 agrees at 11 bases. The CDR3 spans 17 residues. Germline V lookup: CDR1 DFQATT, CDR2 SNEGSKA (reference sequence). Unmatched junction bases numbered 10, after V lost 3 bases and J lost 4 bases. Written as DNA, the CDR3 is TGCAGTGCTAGTAGGATTAGCGGGAGGGCCTCCACCGGGGAGCTGTTTTTT. It yields the protein CSASRISGRASTGELFF.

The chain joins TRBV6-5 to TRBJ2-7, with D tentatively TRBD2 (5 bases). In germline, CDR1 is MNHEY, CDR2 SVGAGI. V gave up 6 bases and J gave up 3 bases, with 15 bases separating them. The CDR3 spans 14 residues. The CDR3 loop reads CASRPAGSGYEQYF. The CDR3 nucleotides are TGTGCCAGCAGACCAGCTGGGAGTGGCTACGAGCAGTACTTC.

The chain joins TRBV6-1 to TRBJ2-1; tentative D call: TRBD2 (6 bases). The ends were cut back, 5 bases at V and 3 bases at J, with 14 bases in the middle. This CDR3 region has 15 residues. The germline V gene encodes CDR1 MNHNS and CDR2 SASEGT. CDR3 loop: CASSSGRDGYNEQFF. The DNA of the CDR3 is TGTGCCAGCAGTTCGGGGCGGGATGGCTACAATGAGCAGTTCTTC.

In its sample, this clone was seen once. This chain uses TRBV5-1 with TRBJ1-1, with TRBD1 identical over 9 bases. There are 15 residues in the CDR3. Unmatched junction bases numbered 4, after V lost 0 bases and J lost 4 bases. Germline V gene data show CDR1 as SGHRS and CDR2 as YFSETQ. The CDR3 sequence: CASSLGQGVTTEAFF. CDR3 in DNA: TGCGCCAGCAGCTTGGGACAGGGGGTGACCACTGAAGCTTTCTTT.

V and J are TRBV5-1 and TRBJ1-2, with TRBD1 matching over 7 bases. This CDR3 is built from 14 residues. Per germline, CDR1 SGHRS and CDR2 YFSETQ. Trimming removed 7 bases from V and 8 bases from J; junction bases left unmatched: 14. The CDR3 region has the DNA TGCGCCAGCTTCATGGATGGGACAGCCTACGGCTACACCTTC. Amino acid sequence: CASFMDGTAYGYTF.

The chain recombines TRBV5-5 with TRBJ2-7, with 10 bases that match TRBD1. The CDR3 has 16 residues. The V gene end was trimmed by 4 bases and the J gene end by 3 bases; junction bases not matched to a gene: 10. Germline V gene sequence: CDR1 SGHKS, CDR2 YYEKEE (reference sequence). As DNA, the CDR3 is TGTGCCAGCAGCGCGGGATTGGACAGGGGGAGCTACGAGCAGTACTTC. Its translation is CASSAGLDRGSYEQYF. The full variable domain, with the rest looked up from reference TRBV5-5 and TRBJ2-7, is DAGVTQSPTHLIKTRGQQVTLRCSPISGHKSVSWYQQVLGQGPQFIFQYYEKEERGRGNFPDRFSARQFPNYSSELNVNALLLGDSALYLCASSAGLDRGSYEQYFGPGTRLTVT.

The rearrangement joins TRBV6-5 to TRBJ2-3; D is uncertain. The CDR3 runs to 14 residues. The germline CDR1 and CDR2 sequences are MNHEY and SVGAGI. Trimming removed 2 bases from V and 0 bases from J, with 6 bases in between. The CDR3 reads CASSYQRSTDTQYF. The CDR3, as DNA: TGTGCCAGCAGTTACCAGCGCAGCACAGATACGCAGTATTTT.

J is TRBJ2-1 and V is TRBV5-6; a weak D match, TRBD2 (6 bases). The CDR3 consists of 16 residues. Germline CDR1 reads SGHDT; CDR2 reads YYEEEE. Trimming stripped 1 base from V and 0 bases from J, with 11 bases between. DNA of the CDR3: TGTGCCAGCAGCTTGTCGCGGGGCTACTCCTACAATGAGCAGTTCTTC. It is translated as CASSLSRGYSYNEQFF.

The V gene is TRBV24-1, the J gene TRBJ2-2, with TRBD1 as a possible D gene (6 bases). CDR1 and CDR2 (germline): KGHDR, SFDVKD. The CDR3 extends over 16 amino acids. Between the trimmed V and J ends, which lost 6 bases and 0 bases, there was a span of 13 bases. The CDR3 DNA is TGTGCCACCAGTCTACAGGGTTCCGCGAACACCGGGGAGCTGTTTTTT. It yields the protein CATSLQGSANTGELFF.

V is TRBV2 and J is TRBJ2-3; D ambiguous. This CDR3 has 14 amino acids. Germline CDR1 reads SNHLY; CDR2 reads FYNNEI. The ends were cut back, 9 bases at V and 2 bases at J, with 15 bases in the middle. CDR3 residues: CASWAWLSTDTQYF. The CDR3 DNA sequence: TGTGCCAGTTGGGCATGGCTTTCCACAGATACGCAGTATTTT.

The rearrangement joins TRBV5-6 to TRBJ1-6, with D unresolved. This CDR3 has 13 residues. Trimming cost V 6 bases and J 10 bases, with 14 bases left between them. Looked up from germline, CDR1 is SGHDT and CDR2 is YYEEEE. CDR3 residues: CASTRGEGSPLHF. DNA of the CDR3: TGTGCCAGCACCCGCGGGGAAGGCTCACCCCTCCACTTT.

The chain has TRBV5-1 and TRBJ1-2; 9 nucleotides align to TRBD1. The CDR3 loop spans 18 amino acids. The germline V gene encodes CDR1 SGHRS and CDR2 YFSETQ. V lost 2 bases to trimming and J lost 8 bases; unmatched junction nucleotides: 19. The CDR3 DNA sequence: TGCGCCAGCAGCTTTTGGGGGCTCCGGGACAGGGATCCTCAAGGCTACACCTTC. Encoded protein: CASSFWGLRDRDPQGYTF.

The chain couples TRBV6-6 to TRBJ2-3; D uncertain. Germline V CDR1 and CDR2: MNHNY, SVGAGI (reference sequence). The CDR3 is 13 amino acids. V lost 5 bases and J 4 bases, leaving 10 bases between the germline ends. The CDR3 DNA is TGTGCCAGCAGTAATCAGGTCGCAGATACGCAGTATTTT. Translation: CASSNQVADTQYF.

This rearrangement joins TRBV13 to TRBJ1-1; 8 nucleotides agree with TRBD1. The trim removed 1 base at V and 0 bases at J, leaving 1 base unmatched. The length of the CDR3 is 15 residues. Germline loops: CDR1 PRHDT, CDR2 FYEKMQ (reference sequence). The CDR3 spells CASSLDRGVNTEAFF. The CDR3 DNA is TGTGCCAGCAGCTTAGACAGGGGGGTGAACACTGAAGCTTTCTTT.

In its sample, this clone was seen a few times. This chain joins TRBV30 and TRBJ1-1; D might be TRBD1 (5 bases). V was cut by 0 bases and J by 9 bases, with 8 bases left in between. This CDR3 spans 11 amino acids. Looked up from germline, CDR1 is GTSNPN and CDR2 is SVGIG (reference sequence). DNA for the CDR3: TGTGCCTGGAGTGTACAGGTCCAAGCTTTCTTT. Translated, it gives CAWSVQVQAFF.

A few counts support this clone. This chain links TRBV28 with TRBJ1-5; D is perhaps TRBD1 (6 bases). This CDR3 region has 13 residues. Germline loops: CDR1 MDHEN, CDR2 SYDVKM. The germline V and J ends were trimmed by 10 bases and 6 bases, with 16 bases remaining between them. CDR3 residues: CATSGGGLQPQHF. In DNA, the CDR3 is TGTGCCACATCTGGGGGCGGGCTTCAGCCCCAGCATTTT.